The rows below give T cell receptor beta chains drawn from one sample of a study of Graves' ophthalmopathy and Graves' hyperthyroidism. One entry per CDR3 protein results from TCRdb running MiXCR on the multiplex PCR reads. In the table there are about 640,000 distinct CDR3 sequences, about 41% of which are singletons. What was sequenced was peripheral blood. These TCRs come from an adult man with Graves' ophthalmopathy. Each CDR3 is given with its conserved first and last residue. The D gene is left open where the match is weak. Clone size is not always given. Where it is, it says once, few, many or a class for expanded clones.

TRBV2	TRBD1	-	TRBJ1-2	CASSGTVNNYGYTF	TGTGCCAGCAGCGGGACAGTTAATAACTATGGCTACACCTTC
TRBV10-3	TRBD1	many	TRBJ1-2	CASSYSWTGDYGYTF	TGTGCCAGCAGTTACTCCTGGACAGGGGACTATGGCTACACCTTC
TRBV29-1	-	once	TRBJ2-5	CSVSLRAGISETQYF	TGCAGCGTTAGCCTGAGGGCAGGGATTTCGGAGACCCAGTACTTC
TRBV7-9	TRBD2	-	TRBJ2-7	CASSSGLAGIREQYF	TGTGCCAGCAGCTCCGGACTAGCGGGGATACGCGAGCAGTACTTC
TRBV7-9	-	-	TRBJ1-2	CASSRAGSGNTF	TGTGCCAGCAGCCGCGCCGGCTCTGGAAACACCTTC
TRBV20-1	TRBD1	-	TRBJ1-4	CSARGTGGDLNEKLFF	TGCAGTGCTAGAGGGACAGGGGGTGACCTTAATGAAAAACTGTTTTTT
TRBV12-3/TRBV12-4	-	many	TRBJ2-5	CASSLDGGSGETQYF	TGTGCCAGCAGTTTAGATGGGGGATCGGGAGAGACCCAGTACTTC
TRBV2	TRBD2	few	TRBJ2-5	CASSARTSGGETQYF	TGTGCCAGCAGTGCCCGGACTAGCGGGGGGGAGACCCAGTACTTC
TRBV25-1	-	-	TRBJ1-6	CAWTANNSPLHF	TGTGCCTGGACGGCTAATAATTCACCCCTCCACTTT
TRBV7-9	-	many	TRBJ1-2	CASSLREGYGYTF	TGTGCCAGCAGCTTAAGGGAGGGCTATGGCTACACCTTC
TRBV5-1	-	few	TRBJ1-3	CASSLSSSGQGNTIYF	TGCGCCAGCAGCCTGTCATCCAGTGGACAGGGAAACACCATATATTTT
TRBV7-2	TRBD2	-	TRBJ2-7	CASSFTSGTFNEQYF	TGTGCCAGCAGCTTCACTAGCGGGACTTTCAATGAGCAGTACTTC
TRBV6-5	TRBD1	many	TRBJ1-1	CASSYLRTGGGTEAFF	TGTGCCAGCAGTTACTTGCGGACAGGGGGTGGCACTGAAGCTTTCTTT
TRBV2	TRBD2	-	TRBJ2-1	CASNSGGGNEQFF	TGTGCCAGCAATAGCGGGGGAGGTAATGAGCAGTTCTTC
TRBV11-2	-	-	TRBJ1-2	CASSLAGGYTTNYGYTF	TGCGCCAGCAGCTTGGCCGGGGGGTACACAACTAACTATGGCTACACCTTC
TRBV20-1	-	-	TRBJ1-4	CSAREGSEKLFF	TGCAGTGCTAGAGAAGGGAGTGAAAAACTGTTTTTT